This passage covers 23 T cell receptor beta chains from one sample sequenced in a study of blood T cell repertoires in COVID-19. Data came from immunoSEQ multiplex PCR; TCRdb stores just in-frame clones and leaves some out. The sample consists of 250,000 or so clones, nearly 90% of them appearing once. Sequences were obtained from peripheral blood. These receptors came from a woman aged 55 to 70 with COVID-19, enrolled during active disease.

The chain couples TRBV4-1 to TRBJ2-5; the D gene is possibly TRBD2 (7 bases). Trimming shortened V by 3 bases and J by 1 base, and 12 bases separated the two germline ends. Germline V gives CDR1 MGHRA, CDR2 YSYEKL. This CDR3 contains 15 residues. The CDR3 protein is CASSQYGGRQETQYF. Written as DNA, the CDR3 is TGCGCCAGCAGCCAGTACGGGGGGCGCCAAGAGACCCAGTACTTC.

The chain uses TRBV3-1 (or the pseudogene TRBV3-2) and TRBJ1-2; D is unclear. V lost 0 bases and J lost 2, with 10 bases in between. This CDR3 comprises 15 residues. The germline V gene has CDR1 LGHDT and CDR2 YNNKEL (reference sequence). CDR3 sequence (DNA): TGTGCCAGCAGCCAAGATAGCGGCACGAACTATGGCTACACCTTC. Translating it yields CASSQDSGTNYGYTF.

This rearrangement joins TRBV11-2 to TRBJ1-5; 8 bases are a match to TRBD1. V was clipped by 1 base and J by 6 bases; unmatched bases: 5. Germline V gene lookup returns CDR1 SGHAT and CDR2 FQNNGV. The CDR3 runs 15 residues. This CDR3 reads CASSLGTGRGQPQHF. The CDR3 DNA is TGTGCCAGCAGCTTAGGGACAGGGAGAGGTCAGCCCCAGCATTTT.

The chain recombines TRBV9 with TRBJ2-3; maybe TRBD1 (6 bases). Germline CDR1 reads SGDLS; CDR2 reads YYNGEE. V was cut by 0 bases and J by 4 bases, with 12 bases left in between. CDR3 length: 15 amino acids. CDR3: CASSVDRVSADTQYF. CDR3 in DNA: TGTGCCAGCAGCGTAGACAGGGTTAGCGCAGATACGCAGTATTTT.

The chain links TRBV7-2 to TRBJ1-3, with D perhaps TRBD1 (6 bases). With 1 base removed from V and 0 bases from J, the gap between germline ends came to 13 bases. The CDR3 loop spans 17 amino acids. The germline gives CDR1 SGHTA, CDR2 FQGNSA. CDR3 coding DNA: TGTGCCAGCAGCTTAGTACCTGACAGGAGCTCTGGAAACACCATATATTTT. Protein sequence: CASSLVPDRSSGNTIYF.

This chain uses TRBV7-2 with TRBJ2-2; D is unresolved. The CDR3 loop spans 14 amino acids. Germline V gene data show CDR1 as SGHTA and CDR2 as FQGNSA. V lost 10 bases to trimming and J lost 1 base, with 13 bases between them. CDR3 protein: CATKRLLNTGELFF. The CDR3 DNA sequence: TGTGCCACAAAGAGACTGCTGAACACCGGGGAGCTGTTTTTT.

The rearrangement uses TRBV30 and TRBJ1-5, with D unresolved. Germline CDR1 is GTSNPN and CDR2 is SVGIG (reference sequence). The CDR3 is made up of 13 amino acids. Trimming removed 7 bases at V and 4 bases at J, with 14 bases between. In DNA, the CDR3 is TGTGCCTTTACGGCGGGGAATAATCAGCCCCAGCATTTT. Protein sequence: CAFTAGNNQPQHF.

The V gene is TRBV4-1, the J gene TRBJ1-2; possibly TRBD1 for D (5 bases). The CDR3 is 15 residues long. V was shortened by 0 bases and J by 4 bases, with 12 bases between the two germline ends. Germline CDR1 and CDR2: MGHRA and YSYEKL. The CDR3, as DNA: TGCGCCAGCAGCCAAGAGCCGGGTAGGGGCTATGGCTACACCTTC. It codes for CASSQEPGRGYGYTF.

In this sample, this clone turned up a few times. This chain connects TRBV15 to TRBJ1-5; D is possibly TRBD1 (6 bases). Germline V gene sequence: CDR1 LNHNV, CDR2 YYDKDF (reference sequence). The CDR3 runs 16 residues. V was cut by 0 bases and J by 1 base, with 10 bases left in between. CDR3 protein: CATSRERGLSNQPQHF. CDR3 DNA sequence: TGTGCCACCAGCAGAGAAAGGGGGTTAAGCAATCAGCCCCAGCATTTT.

This chain joins TRBV18 and TRBJ2-5, with D perhaps TRBD1 (6 bases). Between the trimmed V and J ends, which lost 2 bases and 2 bases, there was a span of 15 bases. Germline-derived CDR1 and CDR2 are KGHSH and LQKENI. This CDR3 spans 16 amino acids. The CDR3 sequence: CASSPSRGGGQETQYF. In nucleotides, the CDR3 is TGTGCCAGCTCACCATCCAGGGGTGGCGGGCAAGAGACCCAGTACTTC.

The rearrangement uses TRBV6-2 or TRBV6-3 and TRBJ1-1; D call uncertain. Trimming took 7 bases from V and 4 from J, leaving 22 bases between them. This CDR3 has 16 amino acids. Germline V CDR1 and CDR2: MNHEY, SVGEGT. The CDR3 is CASTPIEGDDVTEAFF. Here the CDR3 DNA reads TGTGCCAGCACCCCCATTGAGGGCGACGATGTCACTGAAGCTTTCTTT.

The gene calls are TRBV7-9 and TRBJ1-4, with D possibly being TRBD1 (5 bases). The CDR3 is 15 residues long. Looked up from germline, CDR1 is SEHNR and CDR2 is FQNEAQ (reference sequence). The V and J ends lost 4 bases and 0 bases respectively, with 9 bases between them. CDR3 protein: CASSSHRPTNEKLFF. The CDR3 nucleotides read TGTGCCAGCAGCTCGCACAGGCCAACTAATGAAAAACTGTTTTTT.

The chain uses TRBV6-5 and TRBJ1-5; D possibly corresponds to TRBD1 (5 bases). Germline V gene lookup returns CDR1 MNHEY and CDR2 SVGAGI. V lost 6 bases to trimming and J lost 4 bases, with 7 bases between them. This CDR3 is 12 amino acids long. The DNA of the CDR3 is TGTGCCAGCAGGGCAGGGAATCAGCCCCAGCATTTT. Amino acid sequence: CASRAGNQPQHF.

J is TRBJ2-2 and V is TRBV24-1; D gene uncertain. This CDR3 spans 13 amino acids. CDR1 KGHDR and CDR2 SFDVKD come from the germline V gene. V was trimmed by 3 bases and J by 7 bases, leaving 8 bases between them. CDR3 nucleotides: TGTGCCACCAGTGATCGGGTCGGCGGGGAGCTGTTTTTT. Protein: CATSDRVGGELFF.

For the CDR3, the DNA is TGTGCCAGCAGTGAACAGACAGCCCTCTCTGGAAACACCATATATTTT. It is translated as CASSEQTALSGNTIYF. This chain uses TRBV6-1 with TRBJ1-3; tentative D call: TRBD1 (5 bases). In germline, CDR1 is MNHNS, CDR2 SASEGT. Trimming took off 2 bases at V and 0 bases at J, with 11 bases between the two ends. CDR3 length: 16 residues.

The chain carries TRBV28 and TRBJ2-7, with TRBD1 matching over 7 bases. The length of the CDR3 is 14 residues. The germline V gene encodes CDR1 MDHEN and CDR2 SYDVKM. V was clipped by 6 bases and J by 3 bases; unmatched bases: 8. CDR3 nucleotides: TGTGCCAGCAGAACCACGACAGGGAGCTACGAGCAGTACTTC. Translated, it gives CASRTTTGSYEQYF.

The CDR3 protein is CASSFPGGGVAYEQYF. The CDR3 DNA follows: TGTGCCAGCAGCTTTCCAGGCGGGGGAGTAGCCTACGAGCAGTACTTC. This chain connects TRBV5-5 to TRBJ2-7, with 7 bases that match TRBD2. CDR1 is SGHKS, CDR2 YYEKEE, per germline (reference sequence). The CDR3 totals 16 residues. V lost 2 bases, J lost 2 bases, and 10 bases stayed unmatched.

This clone showed up just a few times. The rearrangement uses TRBV3-1 (or the pseudogene TRBV3-2) and TRBJ1-5; no definite D call. This CDR3 is built from 16 residues. V lost 0 bases to trimming and J lost 6 bases, with 15 bases between them. Germline V gene data show CDR1 as LGHDT and CDR2 as YNNKEL (reference sequence). The CDR3 nucleotides are TGTGCCAGCAGCCAAGACACAGCAGCGGGCAGTCAGCCCCAGCATTTT. Amino acids: CASSQDTAAGSQPQHF.

This chain uses TRBV7-8 with TRBJ1-1; D not certain. Germline V gene data show CDR1 as SGHVS and CDR2 as FQNEAQ. V lost 2 bases to trimming and J lost 0 bases, with 13 bases between them. The CDR3 is 16 amino acids. For the CDR3, the DNA is TGTGCCAGCAGCTTAACGCTAAACCTCCTGAACACTGAAGCTTTCTTT. Protein product: CASSLTLNLLNTEAFF. The variable domain in full, completed from reference TRBV7-8 and TRBJ1-1, reads GAGVSQSPRYKVAKRGQDVALRCDPISGHVSLFWYQQALGQGPEFLTYFQNEAQLDKSGLPSDRFFAERPEGSVSTLKIQRTQQEDSAVYLCASSLTLNLLNTEAFFGQGTRLTVV.

CDR3 protein: CASSPSDLETQYF. The CDR3, as DNA: TGTGCCAGCAGCCCTAGCGATTTAGAGACCCAGTACTTC. The chain joins TRBV11-3 to TRBJ2-5, with TRBD2 as a possible D gene (6 bases). Deletions cut 5 bases from V and 4 bases from J, with 11 bases between. This CDR3 comprises 13 residues. In germline, CDR1 is SGHNT, CDR2 YENEEA.

The V call is TRBV27, the J call TRBJ1-2, with TRBD1 matching over 8 bases. Germline V gives CDR1 MNHEY, CDR2 SMNVEV (reference sequence). V trimming: 5 bases; J trimming: 6 bases; junction bases outside the gene matches: 14. This CDR3 spans 16 amino acids. This CDR3 is CASSNNPVQGANGYTF. In DNA form, the CDR3 reads TGTGCCAGCAGTAACAATCCGGTTCAGGGGGCTAATGGCTACACCTTC.

This clone has just one count. The chain joins TRBV4-3 to TRBJ2-7; D possibly corresponds to TRBD1 (6 bases). The CDR3 consists of 14 residues. V lost 0 bases, J lost 2 bases, and 8 bases lay in between. Germline V gene data show CDR1 as LGHNA and CDR2 as YSLEER. The CDR3 loop is CASSQEQGAYEQYF. The CDR3 DNA is TGCGCCAGCAGCCAAGAACAGGGTGCCTACGAGCAGTACTTC.

The chain is built from TRBV24-1 and TRBJ1-1; TRBD1 matches 9 bases. CDR1 is KGHDR and CDR2 is SFDVKD in the germline V gene. There are 16 residues in the CDR3. The junction had 6 bases not matched to a gene; V was cut back by 4 bases and J by 1 base. DNA of the CDR3: TGTGCCACCAGTGACCCATGGGACAGGGAGAACACTGAAGCTTTCTTT. Translated: CATSDPWDRENTEAFF.